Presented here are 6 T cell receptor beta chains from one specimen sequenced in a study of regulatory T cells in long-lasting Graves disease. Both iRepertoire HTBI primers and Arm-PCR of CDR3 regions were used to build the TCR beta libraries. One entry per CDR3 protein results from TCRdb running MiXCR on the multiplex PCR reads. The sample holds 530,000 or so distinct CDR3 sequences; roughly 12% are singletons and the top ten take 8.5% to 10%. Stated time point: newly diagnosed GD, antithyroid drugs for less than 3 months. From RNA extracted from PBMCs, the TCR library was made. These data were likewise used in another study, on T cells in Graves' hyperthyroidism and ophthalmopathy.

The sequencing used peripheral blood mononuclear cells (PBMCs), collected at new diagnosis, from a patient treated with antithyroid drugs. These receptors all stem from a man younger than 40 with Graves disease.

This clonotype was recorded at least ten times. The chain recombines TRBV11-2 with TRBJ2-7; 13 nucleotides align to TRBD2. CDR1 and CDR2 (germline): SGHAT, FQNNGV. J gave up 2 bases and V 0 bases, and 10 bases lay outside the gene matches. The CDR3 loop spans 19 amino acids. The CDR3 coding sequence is TGTGCCAGCAGCTTAGAGGTACCGGGACTAGCGGGACCTCCCTACGAGCAGTACTTC. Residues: CASSLEVPGLAGPPYEQYF. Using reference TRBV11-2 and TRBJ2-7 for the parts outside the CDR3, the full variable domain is EAGVAQSPRYKIIEKRQSVAFWCNPISGHATLYWYQQILGQGPKLLIQFQNNGVVDDSQLPKDRFSAERLKGVDSTLKIQPAKLEDSAVYLCASSLEVPGLAGPPYEQYFGPGTRLTVT.

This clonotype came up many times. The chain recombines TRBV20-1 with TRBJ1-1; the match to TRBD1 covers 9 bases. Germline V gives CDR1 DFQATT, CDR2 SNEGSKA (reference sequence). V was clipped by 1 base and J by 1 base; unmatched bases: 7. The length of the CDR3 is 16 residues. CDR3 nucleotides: TGCAGTGCTAGAGTCGGGACAGGGAATACGAACACTGAAGCTTTCTTT. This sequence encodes CSARVGTGNTNTEAFF.

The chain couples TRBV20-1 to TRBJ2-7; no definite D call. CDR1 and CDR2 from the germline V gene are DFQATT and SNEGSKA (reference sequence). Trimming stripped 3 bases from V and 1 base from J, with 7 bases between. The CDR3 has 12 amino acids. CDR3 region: CSASLVSYEQYF. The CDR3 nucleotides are TGCAGTGCTAGTCTAGTATCCTACGAGCAGTACTTC.

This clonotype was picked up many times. In DNA form, the CDR3 reads TGCAGCGTTGAATGGCAGGGGTCCTACGAGCAGTACTTC. It is translated as CSVEWQGSYEQYF. The chain links TRBV29-1 to TRBJ2-7, with a weak D call TRBD1 (6 bases). There are 13 residues in the CDR3. Germline CDR1 SQVTM, CDR2 ANQGSEA. V was pared by 2 bases and J by 1 base, with 9 bases between.

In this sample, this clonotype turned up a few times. This CDR3 reads CSTSPRGNTEAFF. The CDR3 DNA is TGCAGTACTTCCCCTCGGGGGAACACTGAAGCTTTCTTT. This sequence joins TRBV20-1 and TRBJ1-1; D unclear. V shed 8 bases and J shed 1 base, with 14 bases lying between them. The CDR3 extends over 13 amino acids. CDR1 DFQATT and CDR2 SNEGSKA come from the germline V gene (reference sequence).

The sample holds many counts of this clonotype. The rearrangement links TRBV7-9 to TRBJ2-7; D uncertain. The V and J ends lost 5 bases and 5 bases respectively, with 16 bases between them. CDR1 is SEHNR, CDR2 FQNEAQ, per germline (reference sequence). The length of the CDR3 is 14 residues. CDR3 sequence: CASSLWTVTDEQYF. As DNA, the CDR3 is TGTGCCAGCAGCCTCTGGACCGTTACCGACGAGCAGTACTTC.